The sequence of this T cell receptor (beta chain) was determined in a study of Ad26.COV2.S vaccination and SARS-CoV-2 variants. On this clone: Its specificity is unknown.

Study-level findings and limits: Quantification of TCR breadth and depth may have yielded underestimates of total T cell responses.

V was clipped by 4 bases and J by 4 bases, with 16 bases between them. The CDR3 length is 15 residues. CDR1 and CDR2 (germline): MNHEY, SMNVEV (reference sequence). Sample treatment: some 20 received Ad26.COV2.S at low or high dose, single or two shots; 5 received placebo; per-sample allocation not given. Sampling occurred on day 63 after the first vaccine or placebo injection. A Boston donor was an adult aged 18-55 years. Profiled with immunoSEQ multiplex PCR; TCRdb holds only in-frame clones, not every one. The table includes 500,000 or so clones, roughly 87% detected once. This material consisted of peripheral blood, taken in a trial of Ad26.COV2.S vaccine versus placebo. The receptor's source is a person between 18 and 65 years old who received the Ad26.COV2.S COVID-19 vaccine or a placebo. V is TRBV27 and J is TRBJ1-1; D perhaps matches TRBD1 (6 bases). The CDR3 bases are TGTGCCAGCAGTTCTGACAGGACCGAAGGCACTGAAGCTTTCTTT. Translation: CASSSDRTEGTEAFF.